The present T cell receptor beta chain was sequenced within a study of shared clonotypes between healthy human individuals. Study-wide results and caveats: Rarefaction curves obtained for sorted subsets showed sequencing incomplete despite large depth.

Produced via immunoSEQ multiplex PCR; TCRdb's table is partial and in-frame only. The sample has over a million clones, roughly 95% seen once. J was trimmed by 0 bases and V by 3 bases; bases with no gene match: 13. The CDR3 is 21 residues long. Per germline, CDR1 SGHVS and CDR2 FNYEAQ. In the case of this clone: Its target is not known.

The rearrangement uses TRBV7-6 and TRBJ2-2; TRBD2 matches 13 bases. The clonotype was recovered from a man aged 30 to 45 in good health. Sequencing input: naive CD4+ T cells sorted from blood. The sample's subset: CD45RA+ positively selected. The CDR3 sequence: CASSFRVHRTSGSSNTGELFF. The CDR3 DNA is TGTGCCAGCAGCTTCAGGGTCCACCGGACTAGCGGGAGTTCGAACACCGGGGAGCTGTTTTTT. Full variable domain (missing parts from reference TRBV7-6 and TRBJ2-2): GAGVSQSPRYKVTKRGQDVALRCDPISGHVSLYWYRQALGQGPEFLTYFNYEAQQDKSGLPNDRFSAERPEGSISTLTIQRTEQRDSAMYRCASSFRVHRTSGSSNTGELFFGEGSRLTVL.